This TCR beta chain derives from a study of cytomegalovirus exposure and HLA in healthy donors. Per the germline V gene, CDR1 is MNHNY and CDR2 is SVGAGI (reference sequence). V gave up 4 bases and J gave up 4 bases; unmatched junction bases: 3. The CDR3 covers 14 residues. PCR used 60 Vbeta primers and 13 Jbeta primers. Sequenced by immunoSEQ multiplex PCR; TCRdb stores in-frame clones only, minus some. The table includes over 100,000 clones, approximately 8.7% detected once. The chain employs TRBV6-6 and TRBJ1-3; 8 bases agree with TRBD1. Sequenced input: PBMCs. This clonotype was obtained from a man aged 40-49 years in good health and CMV-seronegative. The CDR3 protein is CASSWTGSGNTIYF. The CDR3 DNA follows: TGTGCCAGCAGTTGGACAGGGTCGGGAAACACCATATATTTT.